This TCR beta chain was identified in a study of T cell changes during pregnancy in multiple sclerosis. Profiling relied on immunoSEQ multiplex PCR, and the TCRdb table lists in-frame clones only, not all of them. The table has 40,000 to 50,000 clones, 89% seen once. V lost 3 bases, J lost 6 bases, and 18 bases lay in between. Germline assignment: CDR1 KGHSH and CDR2 LQKENI. The CDR3 loop spans 16 amino acids. This specimen consisted of CD4+ T cells from peripheral blood mononuclear cells, obtained in the first trimester of pregnancy. This clonotype originated in a female donor with multiple sclerosis, enrolled in a pregnancy study. The rearrangement uses TRBV18 and TRBJ2-1; D call uncertain. The CDR3 nucleotides read TGTGCCAGCTCACCTGGTGTGGCGGTGATCAGCAATGAGCAGTTCTTC. Translation: CASSPGVAVISNEQFF.